Sequencing of this T cell receptor (beta chain) was carried out in a study of somatic mutations in cytotoxic T cells in rheumatoid arthritis. Comment on this clone: Its target is unknown.

Per the original methods: Some patient CD8+ clones were larger than 1%, and these rarely matched published virus-specific TCRB sequences. Measured with immunoSEQ multiplex PCR; TCRdb has only the in-frame clones, and not every one. V, J and clone size reflect that table, while D and trimming were determined from the DNA. The data hold approximately 15,000 clones, with around 77% observed a single time. V lost 5 bases to trimming and J lost 8 bases; unmatched junction nucleotides: 10. The CDR3 runs to 15 residues. Germline V gene lookup returns CDR1 MNHEY and CDR2 SMNVEV (reference sequence). The study's findings and limits: The top CD8+ clone topped 20% of CD8+ cells in about an eighth of the 65 patients. It was in rheumatoid arthritis patients, but not in healthy controls, that CD8+ clonality increased with age.

This rearrangement joins TRBV27 to TRBJ2-1, with TRBD1 identical over 9 bases. The clonotype comes from an adult with rheumatoid arthritis. Sequences were obtained from CD8+ T cells sorted from blood. CDR3 residues: CASSPGQGIDDEQFF. CDR3 DNA: TGTGCCAGCAGTCCCGGACAGGGGATCGACGATGAGCAGTTCTTC.